These T cell receptor beta chains were read from a single sample in a study of monozygotic twins with inflammatory bowel disease. TCRdb processed the 5' RACE reads again and assigns one entry to each CDR3 protein, with no DNA. The sample includes 350,000 to 500,000 distinct CDR3 sequences. Material: blood. These receptors originate from a human donor with ulcerative colitis or Crohn's disease, or a healthy co-twin of an affected twin (not recorded which). Both conserved end residues are part of each CDR3.

V	J	CDR3
TRBV20-1	TRBJ1-4	CSAIGGAGREKLFF
TRBV6-5	TRBJ2-1	CASNRNRGEVQFF
TRBV6-5	TRBJ2-1	CASSYSGTGFYNEQFF
TRBV5-4	TRBJ1-1	CASSLVTGGRNTEAFF
TRBV2	TRBJ1-5	CASSGDRGLNQPQHF
TRBV20-1	TRBJ2-1	CSALFGNEQFF
TRBV10-3	TRBJ2-7	CAISGQQTYEQYF
TRBV7-8	TRBJ1-1	CASRRDRGSPEGDEAFF
TRBV5-1	TRBJ1-1	CASSLDQGPEAFF
TRBV5-5	TRBJ1-6	CASSFRTGDNSPLHF
TRBV12-5	TRBJ2-3	CASAPRGGDTQYF
TRBV5-5	TRBJ1-1	CASSFRDRGPTEAFF
TRBV11-1	TRBJ2-7	CASSGPTSGDLFGVYEQYF
TRBV4-2	TRBJ2-7	CASSQDSPRLAGGYEQYF
TRBV2	TRBJ2-3	CASRTLAGGPARTDTQYF
TRBV25-1	TRBJ2-2	CASSDSGTGVSGELFF
TRBV29-1	TRBJ2-7	CSVELGLAAHEQYF
TRBV19	TRBJ2-1	CASSIVTSPYNEQFF
TRBV20-1	TRBJ2-4	CSARDFSGLIQYF
TRBV11-1	TRBJ2-1	CASSPSPGTPSSYNEQFF
TRBV7-3	TRBJ2-3	CASSLLGRGQDTQYF
TRBV2	TRBJ1-4	CASRRGLEKLFF
TRBV4-2	TRBJ2-1	CASSTAVNMGRRYNNEQFF